These 25 T cell receptor beta chains originate from one sample sequenced in a study of low-dose radiotherapy and immunotherapy resistance in tumors. Time point: before trial treatment. Alpha and beta chains were covered, as first-strand cDNA relied on TRAV- and TRBV-specific primers. TCR amplification ran roughly 20 PCR cycles using constant-region and V-primer adapter primers. TCRdb reprocessed the reads via MiXCR and lists one record per CDR3 protein. The sample records about 39,000 distinct CDR3 sequences, roughly 28% being singletons. Sequenced here: PBMCs, sampled before treatment. The source is a male donor with gallbladder cancer.

As concerns this clonotype: It differs at one base from a far larger clone, so likely a read error. V is TRBV5-4 and J is TRBJ2-1, with D possibly being TRBD2 (6 bases). TRBJ2-7 matches the DNA end more closely, so the J call is doubtful. The CDR3 covers 14 residues. CDR1 SGHNT and CDR2 YYREEE come from the germline V gene (reference sequence). The CDR3 sequence: CASSSGTVAYEQYF. In DNA form, the CDR3 reads TGTGCCAGCAGCTCCGGGACTGTGGCCTACGAGCAGTACTTC.

With respect to this clonotype: A far bigger clonotype differs at one base, so this is likely a read error. CDR3 coding DNA: TGTGCCAGCAGCTCGCGGACTAGCGGGGGGGCGGTTGGCTCCTACAATGAGCAGTACTTC. It codes for CASSSRTSGGAVGSYNEQYF. The gene calls are TRBV3-1 and TRBJ2-7; the match to TRBD2 covers 15 bases. J was trimmed by 7 bases and V by 5 bases; bases with no gene match: 21. The CDR3 has 20 residues. CDR1 and CDR2 from the germline V gene are LGHDT and YNNKEL (reference sequence).

This clonotype occurred many times. This chain joins TRBV3-1 and TRBJ2-1, with D possibly TRBD2 on 6 matching bases. V was cut by 2 bases and J by 10 bases, with 15 bases left in between. The germline V gene encodes CDR1 LGHDT and CDR2 YNNKEL (reference sequence). The length of the CDR3 is 14 residues. CDR3: CASSQRTNRGEQFF. CDR3 bases: TGTGCCAGCAGCCAAAGGACTAACCGAGGGGAGCAGTTCTTC.

By its share, this clonotype is medium-sized. This chain uses TRBV28 with TRBJ1-2; D call uncertain. From germline, CDR1 is MDHEN and CDR2 SYDVKM. V dropped 5 bases and J dropped 0 bases, with 13 bases sitting between them. The CDR3 spans 15 residues. The CDR3 reads CASSVVGLTNYGYTF. CDR3 sequence (DNA): TGTGCCAGCAGTGTGGTCGGGTTAACTAACTATGGCTACACCTTC.

The rearrangement uses TRBV11-2 and TRBJ1-1; D uncertain. Trimming left V 5 bases short and J 1 base short, with 14 bases between. CDR1 is SGHAT, CDR2 FQNNGV, per germline. The CDR3 is 15 amino acids. The DNA of the CDR3 is TGTGCCAGCAGCGACCTTTTCCGGGGGAACACTGAAGCTTTCTTT. Its translation: CASSDLFRGNTEAFF.

This clonotype appeared many times. The genes are TRBV7-9 and TRBJ2-5; D is undetermined. With 4 bases removed from V and 5 bases from J, the gap between germline ends came to 8 bases. The CDR3 totals 12 residues. Germline CDR1 and CDR2: SEHNR and FQNEAQ (reference sequence). CDR3 coding DNA: TGTGCCAGCAGCTGGATAGGGGAGACCCAGTACTTC. It specifies CASSWIGETQYF.

Many counts were recorded for this clonotype. This chain joins TRBV6-2 or TRBV6-3 and TRBJ2-7; no definite D call. Germline-derived CDR1 and CDR2 are MNHEY and SVGEGT. This CDR3 spans 14 amino acids. V lost 6 bases, J lost 3 bases, and 15 bases lay in between. CDR3 sequence (DNA): TGTGCCAGCAGCCCCGGGTTGTTCGGCTACGAGCAGTACTTC. It codes for CASSPGLFGYEQYF.

This clonotype was seen repeatedly, ten times or more. This chain uses TRBV29-1 with TRBJ2-1; TRBD2 agrees at 8 bases. Trimming cost V 6 bases and J 4 bases; bases outside gene matches: 5. CDR1 and CDR2 from the germline V gene are SQVTM and ANQGSEA. The CDR3 consists of 13 residues. CDR3 DNA sequence: TGCAGCGTCCCGGGACTAGGGTACAATGAGCAGTTCTTC. The encoded protein is CSVPGLGYNEQFF.

The chain links TRBV11-2 to TRBJ2-7; 10 nucleotides align to TRBD2. The CDR3 is 16 amino acids. Germline CDR1 reads SGHAT; CDR2 reads FQNNGV. The trim removed 1 base at V and 3 bases at J, leaving 6 bases unmatched. In DNA, the CDR3 is TGTGCCAGCAGCTTAGTTGGGCTAGCGGGGGACTACGAGCAGTACTTC. Amino acids: CASSLVGLAGDYEQYF.

The table lists this clonotype with many counts. V and J are TRBV29-1 and TRBJ1-3; tentatively, D is TRBD1 (6 bases). Trimming removed 6 bases at V and 2 bases at J, with 11 bases between. The germline gives CDR1 SQVTM, CDR2 ANQGSEA. CDR3 length: 13 amino acids. The CDR3 protein is CSVSTGAGNTIYF. CDR3 nucleotides: TGCAGCGTCTCGACAGGAGCTGGAAACACCATATATTTT.

This clonotype was counted at least ten times. The chain combines TRBV12-3 or TRBV12-4 with TRBJ2-7; no firm D call. Trimming removed 2 bases at V and 5 bases at J, with 7 bases between. The CDR3 sequence is 12 residues long. The CDR3 nucleotides read TGTGCCAGCAGTTTACTAGTAGACGAGCAGTACTTC. Translating it yields CASSLLVDEQYF.

This clonotype was found many times. The rearrangement joins TRBV7-2 to TRBJ1-1; possibly TRBD1 for D (5 bases). The V gene's germline CDR1 is SGHTA and CDR2 FQGNSA. Trimming stripped 4 bases from V and 5 bases from J, with 20 bases between. The CDR3 loop spans 16 amino acids. The CDR3 loop is CASSSSFGDYLTEAFF. The CDR3 nucleotides are TGTGCCAGCAGCTCCTCCTTTGGGGACTACCTAACTGAAGCTTTCTTT.

About this clonotype: It is unclear where the CDR3 begins or ends on the DNA, so no DNA is shown, and the CDR3 is as TCRdb lists it. This rearrangement joins TRBV19 to TRBJ2-2; TRBD1 is the table's D call, not checked against the DNA. Germline V gives CDR1 LNHDA, CDR2 SQIVND (reference sequence). Termini included, the CDR3 measures 15 amino acids. CDR3 in amino acids: CDTGQGNTGELFFFF.

V is TRBV5-1 and J is TRBJ1-2; 9 bases match TRBD1. There are 15 residues in the CDR3. Germline V lookup: CDR1 SGHRS, CDR2 YFSETQ. After removal of 4 bases from V and 8 bases from J, the junction contained 12 bases not matched to a gene. CDR3 protein: CASSAGQGPLLGYTF. CDR3 nucleotide sequence: TGCGCCAGCAGCGCCGGACAGGGGCCCTTGTTAGGCTACACCTTC.

The chain employs TRBV12-3 or TRBV12-4 and TRBJ2-1, with D perhaps being TRBD1 or TRBD2 (7 bases each). CDR3 length: 13 amino acids. The V and J ends lost 7 bases and 11 bases respectively, with 18 bases between them. The CDR3 reads CASTPGGARQQFF. DNA for the CDR3: TGTGCCAGCACTCCAGGGGGGGCCCGGCAGCAGTTCTTC.

This clonotype was picked up many times. The chain recombines TRBV6-2 or TRBV6-3 with TRBJ1-2, with a tentative D call TRBD1 (5 bases). The CDR3 runs 14 residues. Looked up from germline, CDR1 is MNHEY and CDR2 is SVGEGT. Trimming removed 5 bases at V and 8 bases at J, with 18 bases between. CDR3 in DNA: TGTGCCAGCAGTGAAGCAGGGAGGGTCGGGGGCTACACCTTC. It translates to CASSEAGRVGGYTF.

A word on this clonotype: This likely stems from a read error, as it lies one base from a far larger clone. V is TRBV28 and J is TRBJ2-1, with D possibly matching TRBD2 (6 bases). The V end was cut by 3 bases, the J end by 13 bases, with 10 bases between. This CDR3 is built from 11 residues. Germline V gene lookup returns CDR1 MDHEN and CDR2 SYDVKM. Here the CDR3 DNA reads TGTGCCAGCAGTTTTCGGGAGACCCAGTTCTTC. Translating it yields CASSFRETQFF.

This clonotype came up many times. The V and J genes are TRBV2 and TRBJ2-1; 7 nucleotides align to TRBD1. The germline CDR1 and CDR2 sequences are SNHLY and FYNNEI. The junction had 3 bases not matched to a gene; V was cut back by 4 bases and J by 9 bases. The CDR3 sequence is 12 residues long. The CDR3 DNA reads TGTGCCAGCAGTGCACAGGGGTTTGAGCAGTTCTTC. This gives the protein CASSAQGFEQFF.

V gene TRBV27 combines with J gene TRBJ1-1, with TRBD1 identical over 12 bases. Germline V gene lookup returns CDR1 MNHEY and CDR2 SMNVEV (reference sequence). This CDR3 contains 16 residues. The trim removed 6 bases at V and 4 bases at J, leaving 9 bases unmatched. The CDR3 nucleotides are TGTGCCAGCAGACCCGGGACAGGGGGCGTTACCACTGAAGCTTTCTTT. This sequence encodes CASRPGTGGVTTEAFF.

The chain joins TRBV5-1 to TRBJ2-1, with TRBD2 matching over 13 bases. The CDR3 has 14 amino acids. Germline lookup yields CDR1 SGHRS and CDR2 YFSETQ. V was clipped by 4 bases and J by 7 bases; unmatched bases: 2. DNA for the CDR3: TGCGCCAGCAGCCGGACTAGCGGGGGTAATGAGCAGTTCTTC. It yields the protein CASSRTSGGNEQFF.

At least ten counts were recorded for this clonotype. The chain recombines TRBV20-1 with TRBJ2-6; 8 bases map to TRBD1. From germline, CDR1 is DFQATT and CDR2 SNEGSKA (reference sequence). The CDR3 spans 16 residues. The V and J ends lost 3 bases and 2 bases, in that order; junction bases with no gene match: 6. The CDR3 DNA is TGCAGTGCTAGGGGGACAGGAACCACTGGGGCCAACGTCCTGACTTTC. As protein: CSARGTGTTGANVLTF.

Points on this clonotype: It is likely a read error: a sequence one base away is far more abundant. This rearrangement joins TRBV5-8 to TRBJ2-7; no reliable D call. V was clipped by 0 bases and J by 7 bases, with 11 bases between them. The CDR3 loop spans 13 amino acids. Germline V CDR1 and CDR2: SGHTS, YDEGEE. CDR3 amino acids: CASSLELYNEQYF. The CDR3 nucleotides are TGTGCCAGCAGCTTGGAGCTATACAATGAGCAGTACTTC.

The genes are TRBV6-1 and TRBJ2-7, with D perhaps matching TRBD2 (6 bases). CDR1 is MNHNS, CDR2 SASEGT, per germline. Trimming pared 1 base from V and 4 bases from J, leaving 14 bases between. This CDR3 is 15 amino acids long. The CDR3 DNA sequence: TGTGCCAGCAGTGAAGTTGAGGGGACTCCATACGAGCAGTACTTC. Protein product: CASSEVEGTPYEQYF.

V gene TRBV2 combines with J gene TRBJ2-3; D gene uncertain. Trimming pared 7 bases from V and 0 bases from J, leaving 14 bases between. This CDR3 has 15 amino acids. Germline CDR1 and CDR2: SNHLY and FYNNEI. This CDR3 is CASNTGTSSTDTQYF. The CDR3 DNA is TGTGCCAGCAATACGGGTACATCTAGCACAGATACGCAGTATTTT.

The V gene is TRBV18, the J gene TRBJ2-5; the D gene is possibly TRBD2 (6 bases). The V end lost 6 bases, the J end lost 2 bases, and 13 bases lay between the germline ends. Germline V gene sequence: CDR1 KGHSH, CDR2 LQKENI. The length of the CDR3 is 14 residues. CDR3: CASSQLANQETQYF. CDR3 nucleotides: TGTGCCAGCTCGCAACTAGCTAATCAAGAGACCCAGTACTTC.